The 26 T cell receptor beta chains presented below share a single source sample, sequenced in a study of spatial heterogeneity in lung cancer. Findings and caveats of the study: Counts of expanded alpha and beta TCRs within tumors tracked the tumor nonsynonymous mutation count.

Stated time point: sample taken at primary tumor resection. One entry per CDR3 protein results from TCRdb running MiXCR on the 5' RACE reads. The sample lists approximately 3,000 distinct CDR3 sequences; around 4.2% were seen once. For these TCRs, the target antigens are not known. Material: lung tumor tissue, obtained at surgery. Every receptor here comes from a female donor with early-stage non-small cell lung cancer.

Sample share makes this clonotype medium-sized (0.01 to 0.1%). This chain uses TRBV7-8 with TRBJ2-1; D call uncertain. CDR3 size: 15 residues. Trimming stripped 5 bases from V and 5 bases from J, with 16 bases between. From germline, CDR1 is SGHVS and CDR2 FQNEAQ. CDR3 loop: CASSSVDGLNNEQFF. CDR3 DNA sequence: TGTGCCAGCAGCAGCGTAGATGGGCTTAACAATGAGCAGTTCTTC.

In its sample, this clonotype ranks as medium-sized. The V gene is TRBV29-1, the J gene TRBJ1-1; D uncertain. CDR1 SQVTM and CDR2 ANQGSEA come from the germline V gene. Trimming left V 8 bases short and J 0 bases short, with 10 bases between. CDR3 length: 12 residues. CDR3 region: CSSGSMNTEAFF. CDR3 sequence (DNA): TGCAGCTCCGGTTCCATGAACACTGAAGCTTTCTTT.

In its sample, this clonotype was seen a few times. The chain links TRBV6-5 to TRBJ1-1; 9 bases fit TRBD1. This CDR3 has 15 residues. Trimming at V came to 6 bases and at J to 6 bases, leaving 11 bases not matched to a gene. Germline loops: CDR1 MNHEY, CDR2 SVGAGI. CDR3 bases: TGTGCCAGCAGAACCGGGACAGGGAACGTCGCTGAAGCTTTCTTT. It codes for CASRTGTGNVAEAFF.

This clonotype was observed many times. This chain joins TRBV7-9 and TRBJ2-2; TRBD1 matches at 7 bases. V dropped 4 bases and J dropped 5; count of bases not matched to a gene: 4. CDR3 length equals 14 residues. CDR1 is SEHNR, CDR2 FQNEAQ, per germline (reference sequence). Here the CDR3 DNA reads TGTGCCAGCAGCTACCCACAGGGGACCGGGGAGCTGTTTTTT. Translation gives CASSYPQGTGELFF.

By its share, this clonotype is medium-sized. The V and J genes are TRBV7-9 and TRBJ2-5, with 13 bases that match TRBD2. Germline V lookup: CDR1 SEHNR, CDR2 FQNEAQ (reference sequence). The ends lost 3 bases at V and 2 bases at J; junction bases unmatched: 3. This CDR3 has 16 residues. CDR3 loop: CASSLAGLAGQETQYF. In nucleotides, the CDR3 is TGTGCCAGCAGCTTGGCGGGACTAGCGGGACAAGAGACCCAGTACTTC.

This clonotype rates as medium-sized. V is TRBV12-3 or TRBV12-4 and J is TRBJ1-5; D uncertain. The CDR3 totals 14 residues. With 0 bases removed from V and 4 bases from J, the gap between germline ends came to 7 bases. CDR3 coding DNA: TGTGCCAGCAGTTTAGCCACTACAAATCAGCCCCAGCATTTT. Its translation: CASSLATTNQPQHF.

This clonotype was recorded at least ten times. The chain joins TRBV20-1 to TRBJ2-5; 7 nucleotides align to TRBD1. V gave up 5 bases and J gave up 2 bases; unmatched junction bases: 11. Germline CDR1 DFQATT, CDR2 SNEGSKA (reference sequence). This CDR3 comprises 15 residues. CDR3 in DNA: TGCAGTGCTCAGGATTCAGACAGGGTACAAGAGACCCAGTACTTC. Residues: CSAQDSDRVQETQYF.

This clonotype ranks as medium-sized. V and J are TRBV10-3 and TRBJ1-3; no definite D call. Germline assignment: CDR1 ENHRY and CDR2 SYGVKD. Trimming cost V 7 bases and J 2 bases, with 15 bases left between them. This CDR3 contains 15 residues. Written as DNA, the CDR3 is TGTGCCATCAAAGAGTCAAGAATAACTGGAAACACCATATATTTT. Translating gives CAIKESRITGNTIYF.

This clonotype is categorized as large. The rearrangement links TRBV5-1 to TRBJ1-5; the D is unclear. The CDR3 sequence is 14 residues long. V gave up 0 bases and J gave up 1 base, with 5 bases separating them. The germline gives CDR1 SGHRS, CDR2 YFSETQ. The CDR3 DNA reads TGCGCCAGCAGCTTGGACGGCAGCAATCAGCCCCAGCATTTT. This sequence encodes CASSLDGSNQPQHF.

By share of the sample, this clonotype is large. The DNA for the CDR3 is TGTGCCAGCGAGGGCATGGGCTATGGCTACACCTTC. It yields the protein CASEGMGYGYTF. The chain combines TRBV25-1 with TRBJ1-2, with D uncertain. Germline V gives CDR1 MGHDK, CDR2 SYGVNS. The CDR3 runs 12 residues. Trimming took off 8 bases at V and 4 bases at J, with 11 bases between the two ends.

This clonotype has ten or more counts. A much more abundant neighbour one base away suggests this may be a read error. The chain employs TRBV28 and TRBJ2-7; 10 bases are a match to TRBD2. The CDR3 extends over 13 amino acids. Germline V gives CDR1 MDHEN, CDR2 SYDVKM. The CDR3 DNA reads TGTGTGGTTAGCGGGGGGCGATCCGACGAGCAGTACTTC. Its protein product is CVVSGGRSDEQYF.

By proportion, this clonotype is medium-sized. The chain uses TRBV7-2 and TRBJ1-4, with no clear D. Germline CDR1 SGHTA, CDR2 FQGNSA. This CDR3 region has 16 residues. V dropped 5 bases and J dropped 4 bases, with 17 bases sitting between them. The CDR3 region has the DNA TGTGCCAGCAGCGCGATGTCCCTAGGTGGTAATGAAAAACTGTTTTTT. This translates into CASSAMSLGGNEKLFF.

By share, this clonotype ranks as medium-sized. V and J are TRBV9 and TRBJ2-5, with 14 bases that match TRBD2. The CDR3 consists of 17 residues. The germline V gene encodes CDR1 SGDLS and CDR2 YYNGEE. Trimming at V came to 2 bases and at J to 5 bases, leaving 8 bases not matched to a gene. In nucleotides, the CDR3 is TGTGCCAGCAGCGTGGGACTAGCGGGGGTAGCTATGGAGACCCAGTACTTC. It yields the protein CASSVGLAGVAMETQYF.

This clonotype rates as medium-sized (0.01 to 0.1%). V and J are TRBV6-6 and TRBJ1-2, with 7 bases lining up with TRBD1. The CDR3 contains 11 residues. Germline assignment: CDR1 MNHNY and CDR2 SVGAGI (reference sequence). With V trimmed by 2 bases and J by 13 bases, 4 bases remained unmatched. DNA for the CDR3: TGTGCCAGCAGTTACCCCACAGGGGCCACCTTC. Translated, it gives CASSYPTGATF.

This clonotype was counted at least ten times. J is TRBJ2-3 and V is TRBV7-8, with no clear D. Deletions cut 2 bases from V and 5 bases from J, with 5 bases between. The CDR3 has 12 residues. Germline CDR1 is SGHVS and CDR2 is FQNEAQ. The CDR3 loop is CASSLFQDTQYF. The DNA for the CDR3 is TGTGCCAGCAGCTTATTCCAAGATACGCAGTATTTT.

This clonotype is medium-sized in the sample. The chain is built from TRBV10-2 and TRBJ1-5; the D gene is possibly TRBD1 (6 bases). Per the germline V gene, CDR1 is WSHSY and CDR2 is SAAADI. The V gene lost 6 bases and the J gene lost 1 base, with 13 bases spanning the gap. The CDR3 length is 15 residues. CDR3 DNA sequence: TGCGCCAGCAGGGGGGGCCGGGGGAGCAATCAGCCCCAGCATTTT. It yields the protein CASRGGRGSNQPQHF.

This clonotype was counted ten times or more. V usage is TRBV13 and J usage is TRBJ1-2; 7 nucleotides align to TRBD1. Unmatched junction bases numbered 3, after V lost 0 bases and J lost 2 bases. Germline-derived CDR1 and CDR2 are PRHDT and FYEKMQ (reference sequence). The CDR3 covers 15 residues. CDR3 in DNA: TGTGCCAGCAGCTTAGGACAGGGGCTAAACTATGGCTACACCTTC. Its protein is CASSLGQGLNYGYTF.

This clonotype was found many times. It may be a read error: a sequence one base away is much more abundant. The V call is TRBV20-1, the J call TRBJ1-2; 9 bases match TRBD1. The length of the CDR3 is 14 residues. Looked up from germline, CDR1 is DFQATT and CDR2 is SNEGSKA (reference sequence). V gave up 8 bases and J gave up 8 bases; unmatched junction bases: 15. For the CDR3, the DNA is TGCAGTTTAATTCCCCGGGACAGGGAGGTGGGCTACACCTTC. It yields the protein CSLIPRDREVGYTF.

By frequency in the sample, this clonotype is medium-sized (0.01 to 0.1%). The gene calls are TRBV10-3 and TRBJ1-5; D call uncertain. Germline V lookup: CDR1 ENHRY, CDR2 SYGVKD. The CDR3 consists of 16 residues. The ends were cut back, 4 bases at V and 2 bases at J, with 15 bases in the middle. The CDR3, as DNA: TGTGCCATCAGTGCATCTGGCGGGAGGGGCAATCAGCCCCAGCATTTT. It is translated as CAISASGGRGNQPQHF.

By share of the sample, this clonotype is medium-sized (0.01 to 0.1%). This rearrangement joins TRBV10-3 to TRBJ2-1; D unclear. Trimming shortened V by 6 bases and J by 5 bases, and 17 bases separated the two germline ends. There are 15 residues in the CDR3. Looked up from germline, CDR1 is ENHRY and CDR2 is SYGVKD. The CDR3 spells CAISDVVASHNEQFF. The DNA of the CDR3 is TGTGCCATCAGCGACGTGGTGGCGTCCCACAATGAGCAGTTCTTC.

By its share, this clonotype is medium-sized. The chain employs TRBV20-1 and TRBJ1-6; D not resolved. The CDR3 totals 18 residues. The ends were cut back, 3 bases at V and 0 bases at J, with 18 bases in the middle. Germline CDR1 and CDR2: DFQATT and SNEGSKA (reference sequence). The DNA for the CDR3 is TGCAGTGCTAGTTATCAGGTGGCAGACGGCTCCTATAATTCACCCCTCCACTTT. Translated, it gives CSASYQVADGSYNSPLHF.

At least ten counts were recorded for this clonotype. The chain couples TRBV20-1 to TRBJ1-2; D gene ambiguous. The CDR3 sequence is 14 residues long. Germline V lookup: CDR1 DFQATT, CDR2 SNEGSKA (reference sequence). Trimming cost V 3 bases and J 3 bases, with 14 bases left between them. For the CDR3, the DNA is TGCAGTGCTAGTTTAGTCAGACCTTACTATGGCTACACCTTC. Encoded protein: CSASLVRPYYGYTF.

This clonotype is medium-sized. The rearrangement links TRBV7-2 to TRBJ1-4; 8 bases match TRBD1. This CDR3 comprises 14 residues. Germline V CDR1 and CDR2: SGHTA, FQGNSA. V gave up 5 bases and J gave up 7 bases; unmatched junction bases: 6. The CDR3 spells CASSIRGRGEKLFF. The CDR3 coding sequence is TGTGCCAGCAGCATCAGGGGGCGGGGTGAAAAACTGTTTTTT.

This clonotype was observed many times. CDR3 nucleotide sequence: TGTGCCAGCAGCTTATCTAGCAGCCGCCAGAGCACAGATACGCAGTATTTT. Residues: CASSLSSSRQSTDTQYF. The chain employs TRBV7-9 and TRBJ2-3; the D gene is possibly TRBD2 (5 bases). CDR3 length: 17 amino acids. Trimming removed 2 bases at V and 0 bases at J, with 15 bases between. CDR1 and CDR2 (germline): SEHNR, FQNEAQ (reference sequence).

This clonotype is categorized as medium-sized. V usage is TRBV13 and J usage is TRBJ2-7; 8 bases fit TRBD2. J was trimmed by 0 bases and V by 5 bases; bases with no gene match: 6. Germline loops: CDR1 PRHDT, CDR2 FYEKMQ (reference sequence). The CDR3 sequence is 15 residues long. In DNA form, the CDR3 reads TGTGCCAGCAGCCAGGCGGGACTAGGCTCCTACGAGCAGTACTTC. This sequence encodes CASSQAGLGSYEQYF.

Relative to its sample, this clonotype is medium-sized (0.01 to 0.1%). This sequence joins TRBV6-2 or TRBV6-3 and TRBJ2-7; 7 nucleotides match TRBD1. The germline gives CDR1 MNHEY, CDR2 SVGEGT. V lost 6 bases to trimming and J lost 4 bases; unmatched junction nucleotides: 6. The CDR3 length is 13 residues. In DNA form, the CDR3 reads TGTGCCAGCAGCCGGACAGGCTCGTACGAGCAGTACTTC. It is translated as CASSRTGSYEQYF.